This T cell receptor beta chain was sequenced in a study of T cells in Graves' hyperthyroidism and ophthalmopathy. It was RNA transcripts that yielded the amplified TCR beta CDR3 regions. The study used the HTBI primer set for a first-round RT-PCR of the TCR CDR3. TCRdb ran MiXCR on the multiplex PCR reads and lists one entry per CDR3 protein. The table records approximately 370,000 distinct CDR3 sequences, approximately 18% of them present only once. Among the patients, aged 18 to 65, hyperthyroidism was newly diagnosed and had lasted under 2 months. This clonotype was counted ten times or more. Source material: blood. This TCR came from a woman aged 25 to 39 with Graves' hyperthyroidism that later progressed to Graves' ophthalmopathy.

The CDR3 DNA reads as TGTGCCAGCAGTGATGCAGGGAGCTACGAGCAGTACTTC. Its translation: CASSDAGSYEQYF. This chain links TRBV28 with TRBJ2-7; D might be TRBD1 or TRBD2, each matching 5 bases. V was clipped by 5 bases and J by 3 bases, with 11 bases between them. The germline gives CDR1 MDHEN, CDR2 SYDVKM. The CDR3 runs to 13 residues.